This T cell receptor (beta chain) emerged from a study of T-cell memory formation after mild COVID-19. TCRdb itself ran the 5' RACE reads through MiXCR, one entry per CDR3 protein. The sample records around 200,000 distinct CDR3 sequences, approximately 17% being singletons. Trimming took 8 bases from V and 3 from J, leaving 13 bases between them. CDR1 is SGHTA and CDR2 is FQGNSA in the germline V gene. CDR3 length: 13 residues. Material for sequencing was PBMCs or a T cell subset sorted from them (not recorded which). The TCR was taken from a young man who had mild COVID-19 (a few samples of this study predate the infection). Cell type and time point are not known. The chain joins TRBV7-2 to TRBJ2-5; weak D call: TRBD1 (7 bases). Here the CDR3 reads CASRRGQEETQYF. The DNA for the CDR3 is TGTGCCAGCCGGAGGGGGCAAGAAGAGACCCAGTACTTC.